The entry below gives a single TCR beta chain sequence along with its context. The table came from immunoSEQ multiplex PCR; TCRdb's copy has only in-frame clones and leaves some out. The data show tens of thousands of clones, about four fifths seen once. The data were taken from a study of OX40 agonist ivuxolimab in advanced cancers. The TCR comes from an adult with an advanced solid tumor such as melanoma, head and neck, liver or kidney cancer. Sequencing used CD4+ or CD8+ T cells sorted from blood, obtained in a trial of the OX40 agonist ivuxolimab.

CDR3 protein: CASSEVSSGRDEQFF. CDR3 bases: TGTGCCAGCAGTGAAGTTTCTAGCGGTAGGGATGAGCAGTTCTTC. This rearrangement joins TRBV2 to TRBJ2-1; TRBD2 matches 7 bases. CDR3 length: 15 amino acids. The germline V gene encodes CDR1 SNHLY and CDR2 FYNNEI. Losses at the gene ends were 1 base for V and 8 bases for J; bases not matched to a gene: 8.